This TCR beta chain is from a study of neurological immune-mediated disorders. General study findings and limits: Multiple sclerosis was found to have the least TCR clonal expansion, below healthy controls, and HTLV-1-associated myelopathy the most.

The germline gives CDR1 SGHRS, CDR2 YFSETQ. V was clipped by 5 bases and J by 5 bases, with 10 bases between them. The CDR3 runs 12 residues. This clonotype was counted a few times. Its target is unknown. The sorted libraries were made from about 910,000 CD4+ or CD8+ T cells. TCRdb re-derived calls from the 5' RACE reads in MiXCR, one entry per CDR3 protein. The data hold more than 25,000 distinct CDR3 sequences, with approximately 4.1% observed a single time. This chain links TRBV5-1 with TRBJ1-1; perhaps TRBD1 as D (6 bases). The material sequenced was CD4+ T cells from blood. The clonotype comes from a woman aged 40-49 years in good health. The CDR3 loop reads CASRTRGTEAFF. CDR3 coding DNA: TGCGCCAGCAGAACGAGGGGGACTGAAGCTTTCTTT. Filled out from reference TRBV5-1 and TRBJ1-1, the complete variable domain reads KAGVTQTPRYLIKTRGQQVTLSCSPISGHRSVSWYQQTPGQGLQFLFEYFSETQRNKGNFPGRFSGRQFSNSRSEMNVSTLELGDSALYLCASRTRGTEAFFGQGTRLTVV.